This TCR beta chain was identified in a study of blood T cell repertoires in COVID-19. Study details: Spain, Italy and the United States supplied samples that represented acute and convalescent COVID-19. Sources were T cells, B-cell-depleted T cells, or PBMCs; the material itself was cDNA or gDNA.

This clone was detected once. Original processing methods: Researchers report that nucleated cell counts were estimated from reference gene primer amplification. Sequencing was performed with immunoSEQ multiplex PCR; in TCRdb, only in-frame clones are kept and a portion is missing. V and J calls and clone size are as listed in that table; D and trimming were resolved from the DNA. The sample has around 300,000 clones; roughly 84% are singletons. The sequencing sample was made of peripheral blood. The TCR originated in a man aged 50 to 60 with active or convalescent COVID-19.

The CDR3 DNA follows: TGCGCCAGCAGCTTGGCAGGACTAGCGGGAGTTTACTACGAGCAGTACTTC. Translation: CASSLAGLAGVYYEQYF. The J gene is TRBJ2-7, the V gene TRBV5-1; 13 bases are a match to TRBD2. From germline, CDR1 is SGHRS and CDR2 YFSETQ. The J segment lost 3 bases and the V segment lost 0 bases, leaving 6 bases of the junction unmatched. There are 17 residues in the CDR3.